This T cell receptor beta chain emerged from a study of molecular identifiers for immune sequencing clone quantification. Study findings and constraints: Effector cells had over 98% of their molecules in clones above 20 RNA copies, while naive cells had under 1%. Identical barcode-sharing TCR molecules could lead to underestimated sizes for highly expanded clones.

TCRdb re-analysed the PCR reads in MiXCR, keeping a single row per CDR3 protein. Of about 640,000 distinct CDR3 sequences in the sample, approximately 20% were seen once. This clonotype has ten or more counts. Its cognate antigen is unknown. This CDR3 spans 15 amino acids. Trimming removed 5 bases at V and 0 bases at J, with 13 bases between. Germline CDR1 and CDR2: SGHVS and FNYEAQ. The sequencing sample was made of naive CD8+ T cells from blood, with Jurkat cell RNA spiked in. This sample's subset: FACS-sorted CD8+CD4-CCR7+CD45RA+ naive T cells. This TCR derives from a human donor in good health. Some libraries in this study had Jurkat cell RNA spiked in. The V call is TRBV7-6, the J call TRBJ1-1; TRBD1 might be the D (5 bases). The CDR3 bases are TGTGCCAGCAGCCCACAGGACATCATGAACACTGAAGCTTTCTTT. It yields the protein CASSPQDIMNTEAFF.